The sequence of this TCR beta chain was determined in a study of cytomegalovirus exposure and HLA in healthy donors. Study overall: Out of approximately 170 million T cells, an earlier analysis found some 120 million unique TCR beta sequences in total.

The PCR had 60 Vbeta and 13 Jbeta primers. The assay was immunoSEQ multiplex PCR, and TCRdb's table has in-frame clones only and misses some. In the table there are about 110,000 clones, 70% to 80% of which are singletons. In its sample, this clone was seen once. The antigen is not known. Trimming took 5 bases from V and 5 from J; bases not matched to a gene: 7. Germline V gives CDR1 LNHDA, CDR2 SQIVND (reference sequence). CDR3 length equals 15 residues. Study results and caveats: The authors excluded some V segments, including TRBV6-2 and TRBV6-3, as indistinguishable.

The sample consisted of PBMCs. V and J are TRBV19 and TRBJ1-1, with 11 bases identical to TRBD1. The clonotype was recovered from a female donor in good health and CMV-seronegative. This chain's CDR3 is CASSAGTGGLTEAFF. The CDR3 DNA reads TGTGCCAGTAGTGCCGGGACAGGGGGATTAACTGAAGCTTTCTTT.